The next 3 T cell receptor beta chains were all read from a single sample in a study of control samples from healthy donors and cancer patients. Profiled with immunoSEQ multiplex PCR; TCRdb holds only in-frame clones, not every one. The table records 150,000 to 200,000 clones, approximately 94% of them present only once. Sequenced material: blood. These receptors came from a woman between 18 and 30 years old in good health.

CDR3 in DNA: TGTGTCTCTAGGGGGAACACTGAAGCTTTCTTT. It is translated as CVSRGNTEAFF. V is TRBV6-5 and J is TRBJ1-1; tentative D call: TRBD1 (5 bases). The germline V gene has CDR1 MNHEY and CDR2 SVGAGI. CDR3 length: 11 residues.

The chain employs TRBV7-9 and TRBJ1-2; perhaps TRBD1 as D (5 bases). The length of the CDR3 is 12 residues. Germline CDR1 SEHNR, CDR2 FQNEAQ (reference sequence). V gave up 0 bases and J gave up 6 bases, with 5 bases separating them. The CDR3: CASSLAGDGYTF. In DNA form, the CDR3 reads TGTGCCAGCAGCTTAGCAGGGGATGGCTACACCTTC.

The chain carries TRBV6-4 and TRBJ2-3, with D possibly matching TRBD1 (5 bases). There are 14 residues in the CDR3. The germline V gene has CDR1 MRHNA and CDR2 SNTAGT. The ends were cut back, 9 bases at V and 0 bases at J, with 13 bases in the middle. As DNA, the CDR3 is TGTGCCAGTAGACAGTCACCTAGCACAGATACGCAGTATTTT. Translated: CASRQSPSTDTQYF.